This TCR beta chain was sequenced for a study of blood T cell repertoires in COVID-19. The V gene lost 10 bases and the J gene lost 2 bases, with 12 bases spanning the gap. Germline-derived CDR1 and CDR2 are SGHDT and YYEEEE. The CDR3 contains 12 residues. Sequenced by immunoSEQ multiplex PCR; TCRdb stores in-frame clones only, minus some. The sample consists of about 130,000 clones, over 75% of them appearing once. The sequence was obtained from a woman of 80 years or more with acute or convalescent COVID-19. The sample consisted of peripheral blood. The V call is TRBV5-6, the J call TRBJ1-1; D is unresolved. This CDR3 is CASSSGNTEAFF. The CDR3, as DNA: TGTGCCTCCTCGTCGGGTAACACTGAAGCTTTCTTT. Full variable domain (outside the CDR3, taken from reference TRBV5-6 and TRBJ1-1): DAGVTQSPTHLIKTRGQQVTLRCSPKSGHDTVSWYQQALGQGPQFIFQYYEEEERQRGNFPDRFSGHQFPNYSSELNVNALLLGDSALYLCASSSGNTEAFFGQGTRLTVV.